The present TCR beta chain was sequenced within a study of cytomegalovirus exposure and HLA in healthy donors. The CDR3 spans 14 residues. J lost 9 bases, V lost 2 bases, and 6 bases had no gene match. In germline, CDR1 is SGHTA, CDR2 FQGTGA. This PCR relied on a set of 60 Vbeta primers and 13 Jbeta primers. Using immunoSEQ multiplex PCR, the repertoire was profiled, and TCRdb retains in-frame clones only, with some absent. The data contain about 82,000 clones, 74% of them seen just once; the ten biggest clones take up approximately 20%. Sequenced sample: PBMCs. The chain recombines TRBV7-3 with TRBJ2-1; 8 bases are a match to TRBD2. This TCR came from a man aged 25-40 years in good health and CMV-seropositive. CDR3 DNA sequence: TGTGCCAGCAGCTTAGCGGGAGGCCTCGGTGAGCAGTTCTTC. Encoded protein: CASSLAGGLGEQFF.